This T cell receptor (beta chain) stems from a study of shared clonotypes between healthy human individuals. The overall study: Every donor yielded three CD4 naive, three CD4 memory, two CD8 naive and one CD8 memory plate.

On this clone itself: Antigen unknown.

CD45RO-negative, CCR7-positively selected cells formed the naive CD8 fraction, excluding terminally differentiated effector memory CD45RA+ cells. V was trimmed by 3 bases and J by 0 bases, leaving 20 bases between them. The CDR3 is made up of 18 amino acids. CDR1 and CDR2 from the germline V gene are SGHVS and FQNEAQ. The method was immunoSEQ multiplex PCR; TCRdb's version includes in-frame clones alone and lacks a portion of them. The data hold some 2,100,000 clones, with just over 90% observed a single time. Study outcomes and limitations: Estimated richness was generally greater in naive than memory subsets.

The receptor was isolated from a man aged 18-30 years in good health. Some clones in this sample may be carry-over from other donors' samples. This sequence joins TRBV7-8 and TRBJ1-1, with D perhaps matching TRBD1 (6 bases). Source material: naive CD8+ T cells from PBMCs. CDR3 protein: CASSLWGQGPPLNTEAFF. CDR3 nucleotide sequence: TGTGCCAGCAGCTTGTGGGGGCAGGGTCCACCGTTGAACACTGAAGCTTTCTTT.